This T cell receptor beta chain is from a study of blood T cell repertoires in COVID-19. Study-level information: PBMCs, B-cell-depleted T cells, or T cells were the source of the cDNA or gDNA that made up the material.

In the source study's methods: Amplification of reference gene primers was used by the study to estimate nucleated cell counts. TCRdb keeps only in-frame clones here, not all; method: immunoSEQ multiplex PCR. D and trimming were read from the DNA, whereas the V and J calls and clone size are those reported in that table. In the table there are about 280,000 clones, about 88% of which are singletons. Enrolled through a virtual design, the participants were between roughly 18 and 90 years of age and came from roughly 22 US areas. Looked up from germline, CDR1 is SGHNT and CDR2 is YYREEE (reference sequence). The CDR3 covers 15 residues. V lost 1 base and J 3 bases, leaving 12 bases between the germline ends.

The sequencing sample was made of PBMCs or T cells enriched from blood (not recorded which). This chain uses TRBV5-4 with TRBJ2-3, with D possibly matching TRBD2 (6 bases). This sequence originates from a woman in her sixties or seventies in a cohort exposed to, infected with or recovered from COVID-19 (not recorded which). Here the CDR3 reads CASSLSGGSTDTQYF. In DNA, the CDR3 is TGTGCCAGCAGCTTGTCTGGGGGGAGTACAGATACGCAGTATTTT.